This TCR beta chain emerged from a study of T cells in Graves' hyperthyroidism and ophthalmopathy. The CDR3 sequence is 13 residues long. Deletions cut 4 bases from V and 5 bases from J, with 10 bases between. The germline V gene has CDR1 LGHNA and CDR2 YSLEER. RNA transcripts gave rise to amplified TCR beta CDR3 regions. Carried out on the TCR CDR3, a first-round RT-PCR used the HTBI primer set. Via MiXCR, TCRdb re-called the multiplex PCR reads, giving one row per CDR3 protein. The table shows 600,000 or so distinct CDR3 sequences, with 12% to 15% occurring only once. Among ophthalmopathy patients, the Clinical Activity Score reached at least 3, the NOSPECS grade reached at least 4, and duration remained under 3 months.

The sequenced sample consisted of blood. The clonotype originates from a woman aged 18 to 35 with Graves' ophthalmopathy. The V and J genes are TRBV4-3 and TRBJ2-3; D unresolved. The CDR3 is CASSRKVGDTQYF. CDR3 nucleotide sequence: TGCGCCAGCAGCCGGAAGGTTGGAGATACGCAGTATTTT.